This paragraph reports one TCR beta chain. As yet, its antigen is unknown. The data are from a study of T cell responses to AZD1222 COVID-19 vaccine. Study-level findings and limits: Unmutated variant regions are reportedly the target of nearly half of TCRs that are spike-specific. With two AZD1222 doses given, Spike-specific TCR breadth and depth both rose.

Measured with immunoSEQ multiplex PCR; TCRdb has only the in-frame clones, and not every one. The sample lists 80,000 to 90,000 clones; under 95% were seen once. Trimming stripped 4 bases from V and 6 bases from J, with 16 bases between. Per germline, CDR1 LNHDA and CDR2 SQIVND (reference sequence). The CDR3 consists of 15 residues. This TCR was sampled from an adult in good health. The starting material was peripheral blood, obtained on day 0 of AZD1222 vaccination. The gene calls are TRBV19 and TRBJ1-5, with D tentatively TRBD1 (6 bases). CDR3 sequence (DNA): TGTGCCAGTAGTACGCCGAGGGGGGACGGTCAGCCCCAGCATTTT. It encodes CASSTPRGDGQPQHF.